Listed here are 5 T cell receptor beta chains from one sample, sequenced in a study of cytomegalovirus exposure and HLA in healthy donors. PCR involved 60 Vbeta and 13 Jbeta primers. Repertoires were generated with immunoSEQ multiplex PCR, while TCRdb's copy carries only in-frame clones and drops some. The sample yields nearly 200,000 clones, 82% seen once. Sequenced: PBMCs. The receptors derive from a boy younger than 10 in good health and CMV-seronegative.

The chain employs TRBV7-2 and TRBJ1-3; 9 nucleotides align to TRBD1. The CDR3 contains 16 residues. The ends lost 4 bases at V and 4 bases at J; junction bases unmatched: 8. Germline V CDR1 and CDR2: SGHTA, FQGNSA. DNA of the CDR3: TGTGCCAGCAGCTCCGGACAGGGGAGATTAGGAAACACCATATATTTT. It codes for CASSSGQGRLGNTIYF.

The chain recombines TRBV19 with TRBJ2-2; D remains ambiguous. The length of the CDR3 is 14 residues. The germline CDR1 and CDR2 sequences are LNHDA and SQIVND (reference sequence). The V gene lost 5 bases and the J gene lost 2 bases, with 9 bases spanning the gap. The CDR3 protein is CASSVGLNTGELFF. The DNA for the CDR3 is TGTGCCAGTAGTGTGGGCTTAAACACCGGGGAGCTGTTTTTT.

The chain is built from TRBV10-3 and TRBJ2-1, with 7 nucleotides matching TRBD2. Germline V gives CDR1 ENHRY, CDR2 SYGVKD. V was pared by 9 bases and J by 6 bases, with 8 bases of the junction left unmatched. CDR3 size: 13 residues. The CDR3 loop is CAIGTTTVNEQFF. CDR3 coding DNA: TGTGCCATTGGGACTACCACGGTCAATGAGCAGTTCTTC.

This chain joins TRBV4-2 and TRBJ2-3; 7 nucleotides agree with TRBD2. The CDR3 has 15 amino acids. J gave up 4 bases and V 3 bases, and 7 bases lay outside the gene matches. CDR1 is LGHNA, CDR2 YNFKEQ, per germline. In DNA form, the CDR3 reads TGTGCCAGCAGCCAGGGACTGAGCGGGGCAGATACGCAGTATTTT. Translated: CASSQGLSGADTQYF.

The V call is TRBV9, the J call TRBJ2-3, with TRBD2 matching 8 bases. The length of the CDR3 is 15 residues. The V gene's germline CDR1 is SGDLS and CDR2 YYNGEE. V lost 2 bases to trimming and J lost 4 bases; unmatched junction nucleotides: 6. DNA of the CDR3: TGTGCCAGCAGCGTGGTCGGGGGGGGCCCAGATACGCAGTATTTT. Encoded protein: CASSVVGGGPDTQYF.